This T cell receptor beta chain was sequenced for a study of T cell clones after liver transplantation. The wider study: Standard immunosuppression, with no induction, continued until 12-24 months after transplant.

Profiled with immunoSEQ multiplex PCR; TCRdb holds only in-frame clones, not every one. The table shows roughly 40,000 clones, with 85% to 90% occurring only once. Study-level findings and limits: Graft donor-reactive T cells possibly entered the graft instead of undergoing deletion.

The CDR3 consists of 15 residues. Germline V gives CDR1 GTSNPN, CDR2 SVGIG (reference sequence). Between the trimmed V and J ends, which lost 0 bases and 5 bases, there was a span of 17 bases. Sorting of unstimulated PBMCs yielded separate CD3+CD4+ and CD3+CD8+ fractions. Comments on this clone: Its cognate antigen is unknown.

The source of this sequence is a human patient who received a liver transplant. Some T cells may have originated in the graft donor. V is TRBV30 and J is TRBJ2-7, with D perhaps given as TRBD1 or TRBD2 (5 bases each). Sample: CD4+ T cells from blood, taken 24 months after liver transplant. CDR3 loop: CAWSVGRSRGNEQYF. The CDR3 DNA reads TGTGCCTGGAGTGTAGGGCGCTCGAGGGGAAACGAGCAGTACTTC.